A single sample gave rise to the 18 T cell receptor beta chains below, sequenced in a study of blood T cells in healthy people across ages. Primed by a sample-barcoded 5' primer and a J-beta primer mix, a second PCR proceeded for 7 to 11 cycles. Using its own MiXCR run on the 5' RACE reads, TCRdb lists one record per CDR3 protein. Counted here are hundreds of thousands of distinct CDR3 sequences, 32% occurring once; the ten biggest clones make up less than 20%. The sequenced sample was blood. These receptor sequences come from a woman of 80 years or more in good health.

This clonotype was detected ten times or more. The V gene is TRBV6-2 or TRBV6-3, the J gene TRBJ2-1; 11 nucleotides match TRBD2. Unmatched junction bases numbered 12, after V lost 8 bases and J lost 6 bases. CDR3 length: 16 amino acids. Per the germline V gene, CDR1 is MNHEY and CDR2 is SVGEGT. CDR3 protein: CASGPSGLAGGNEQFF. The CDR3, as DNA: TGTGCCAGCGGACCCTCGGGGCTAGCGGGGGGCAATGAGCAGTTCTTC.

The CDR3 spells CASGSGRGFNEKLFF. The CDR3 DNA reads TGTGCCAGCGGGAGCGGCAGGGGTTTTAATGAAAAACTGTTTTTT. The V call is TRBV13, the J call TRBJ1-4; D may be TRBD1 (6 bases). V was cut by 8 bases and J by 4 bases, with 17 bases left in between. The length of the CDR3 is 15 residues. Germline-derived CDR1 and CDR2 are PRHDT and FYEKMQ (reference sequence). The full variable domain, in which reference TRBV13 and TRBJ1-4 provide the parts outside the CDR3, is AAGVIQSPRHLIKEKRETATLKCYPIPRHDTVYWYQQGPGQDPQFLISFYEKMQSDKGSIPDRFSAQQFSDYHSELNMSSLELGDSALYFCASGSGRGFNEKLFFGSGTQLSVL.

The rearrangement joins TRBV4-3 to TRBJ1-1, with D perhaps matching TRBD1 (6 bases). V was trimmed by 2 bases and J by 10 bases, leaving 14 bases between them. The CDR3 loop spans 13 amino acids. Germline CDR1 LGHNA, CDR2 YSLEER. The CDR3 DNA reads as TGCGCCAGCAGCCAATCAGGCCTCAGGGGAGCTTTCTTT. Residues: CASSQSGLRGAFF.

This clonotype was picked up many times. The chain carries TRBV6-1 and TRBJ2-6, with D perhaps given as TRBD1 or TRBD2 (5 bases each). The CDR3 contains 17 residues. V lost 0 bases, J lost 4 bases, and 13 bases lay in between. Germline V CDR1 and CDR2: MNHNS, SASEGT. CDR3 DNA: TGTGCCAGCAGTGAAGCTCAGGGAGTGTCCGGGGCCAACGTCCTGACTTTC. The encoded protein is CASSEAQGVSGANVLTF.

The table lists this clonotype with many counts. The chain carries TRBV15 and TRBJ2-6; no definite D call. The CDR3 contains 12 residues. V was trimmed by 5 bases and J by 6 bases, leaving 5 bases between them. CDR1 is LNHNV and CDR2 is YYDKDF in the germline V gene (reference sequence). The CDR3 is CATSAEANVLTF. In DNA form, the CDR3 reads TGTGCCACCAGCGCTGAGGCCAACGTCCTGACTTTC.

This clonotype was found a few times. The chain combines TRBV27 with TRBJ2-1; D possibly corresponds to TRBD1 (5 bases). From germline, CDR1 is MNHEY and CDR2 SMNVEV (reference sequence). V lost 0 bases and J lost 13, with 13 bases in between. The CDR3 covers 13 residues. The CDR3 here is CASSLSGDRTQFF. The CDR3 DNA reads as TGTGCCAGCAGTTTATCTGGCGACAGAACTCAGTTCTTC.

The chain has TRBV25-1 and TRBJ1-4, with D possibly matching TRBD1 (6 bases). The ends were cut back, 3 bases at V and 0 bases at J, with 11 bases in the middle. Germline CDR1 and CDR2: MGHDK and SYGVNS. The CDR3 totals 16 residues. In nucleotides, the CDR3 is TGTGCCAGCAGTGACTTCCAGGGGACAACTAATGAAAAACTGTTTTTT. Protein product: CASSDFQGTTNEKLFF.

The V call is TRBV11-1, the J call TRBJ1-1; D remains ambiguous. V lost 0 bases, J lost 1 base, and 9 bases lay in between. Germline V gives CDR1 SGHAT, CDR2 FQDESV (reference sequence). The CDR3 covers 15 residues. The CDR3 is CASSLAGSANTEAFF. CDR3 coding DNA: TGTGCCAGCAGCTTAGCGGGGTCAGCGAACACTGAAGCTTTCTTT.

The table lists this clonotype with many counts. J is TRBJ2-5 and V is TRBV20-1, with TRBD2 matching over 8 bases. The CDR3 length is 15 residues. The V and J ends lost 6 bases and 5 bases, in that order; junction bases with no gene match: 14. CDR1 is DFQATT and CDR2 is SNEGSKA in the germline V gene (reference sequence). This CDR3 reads CSASRGTREFETQYF. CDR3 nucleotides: TGCAGTGCCTCTAGGGGGACTAGGGAATTCGAGACCCAGTACTTC.

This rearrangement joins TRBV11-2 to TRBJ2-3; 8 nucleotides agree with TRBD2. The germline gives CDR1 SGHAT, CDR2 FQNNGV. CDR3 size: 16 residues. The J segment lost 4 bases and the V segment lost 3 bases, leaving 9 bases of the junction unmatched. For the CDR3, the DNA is TGTGCCAGCAGCTTGGGAGCTAGCGGGTCCCCAGATACGCAGTATTTT. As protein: CASSLGASGSPDTQYF.

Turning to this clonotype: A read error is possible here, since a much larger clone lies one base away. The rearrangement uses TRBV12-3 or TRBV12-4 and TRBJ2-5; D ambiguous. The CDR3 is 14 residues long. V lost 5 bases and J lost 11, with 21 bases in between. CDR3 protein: CASSTTSRGYGQYF. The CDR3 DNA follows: TGTGCCAGCAGTACTACGTCACGCGGTTACGGGCAGTACTTC.

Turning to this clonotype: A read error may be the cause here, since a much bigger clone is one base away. The CDR3: CAGSPSVGAGYGYTF. CDR3 DNA sequence: TGTGCCGGCTCACCCAGTGTGGGGGCTGGCTATGGCTACACCTTC. This rearrangement joins TRBV18 to TRBJ1-2, with D perhaps TRBD1 (6 bases). The CDR3 contains 15 residues. Germline assignment: CDR1 KGHSH and CDR2 LQKENI.

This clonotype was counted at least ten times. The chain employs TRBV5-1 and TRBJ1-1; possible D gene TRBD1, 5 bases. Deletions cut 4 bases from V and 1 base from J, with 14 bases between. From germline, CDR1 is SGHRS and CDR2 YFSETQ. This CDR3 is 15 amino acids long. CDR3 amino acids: CASSADGHPNTEAFF. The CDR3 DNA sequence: TGCGCCAGCAGCGCGGATGGACACCCGAACACTGAAGCTTTCTTT.

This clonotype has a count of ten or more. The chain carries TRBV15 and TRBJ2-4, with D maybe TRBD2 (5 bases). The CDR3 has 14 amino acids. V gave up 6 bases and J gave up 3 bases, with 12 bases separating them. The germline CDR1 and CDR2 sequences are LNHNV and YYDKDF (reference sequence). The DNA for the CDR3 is TGTGCCACCAGTGTCGGCGGAGGCAAAAACATTCAGTACTTC. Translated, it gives CATSVGGGKNIQYF.

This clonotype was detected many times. The CDR3 sequence is CASGLSNYGIGETQYF. The CDR3 DNA sequence: TGTGCTAGTGGTTTGTCAAATTACGGGATTGGAGAGACCCAGTACTTC. The V and J genes are TRBV12-5 and TRBJ2-5, with D tentatively TRBD2 (5 bases). There are 16 residues in the CDR3. Germline V CDR1 and CDR2: LGHNT, FRNRAP. V lost 2 bases to trimming and J lost 4 bases, with 17 bases between them. The full variable domain, completed using reference TRBV12-5 and TRBJ2-5, is DARVTQTPRHKVTEMGQEVTMRCQPILGHNTVFWYRQTMMQGLELLAYFRNRAPLDDSGMPKDRFSAEMPDATLATLKIQPSEPRDSAVYFCASGLSNYGIGETQYFGPGTRLLVL.

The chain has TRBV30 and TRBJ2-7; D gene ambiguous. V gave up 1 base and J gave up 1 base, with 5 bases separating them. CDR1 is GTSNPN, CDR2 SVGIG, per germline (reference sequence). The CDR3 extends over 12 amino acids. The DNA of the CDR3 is TGTGCCTGGAGTGAAGGATCCTACGAGCAGTACTTC. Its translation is CAWSEGSYEQYF.

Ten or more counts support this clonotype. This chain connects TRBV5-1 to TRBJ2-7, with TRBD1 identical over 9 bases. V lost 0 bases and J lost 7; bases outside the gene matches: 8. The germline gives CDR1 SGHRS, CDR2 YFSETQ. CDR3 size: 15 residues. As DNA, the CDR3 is TGCGCCAGCAGCTTGGCCGGACAGGGGTCGGGGGAGCAGTACTTC. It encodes CASSLAGQGSGEQYF.

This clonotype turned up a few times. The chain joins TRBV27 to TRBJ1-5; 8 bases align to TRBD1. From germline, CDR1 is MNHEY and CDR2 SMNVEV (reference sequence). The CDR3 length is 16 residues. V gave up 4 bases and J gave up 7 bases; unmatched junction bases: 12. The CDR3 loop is CASSSGQGRWKQPQHF. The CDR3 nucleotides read TGTGCCAGCAGTTCCGGACAGGGAAGGTGGAAGCAGCCCCAGCATTTT.